One sample yielded the 28 T cell receptor beta chains listed below, sequenced in a study of OX40 agonist ivuxolimab in advanced cancers. This table comes from immunoSEQ multiplex PCR, and its TCRdb copy is limited to in-frame clones, with some not included. The data hold about 79,000 clones, with 80% to 90% observed a single time. The sample was CD4+ or CD8+ T cells sorted from blood, taken in a trial of the OX40 agonist ivuxolimab. These receptors were collected from an adult with an advanced solid tumor such as melanoma, head and neck, liver or kidney cancer.

This rearrangement joins TRBV15 to TRBJ1-5; possibly TRBD1 for D (5 bases). The V end lost 3 bases, the J end lost 6 bases, and 9 bases lay between the germline ends. The CDR3 is made up of 13 amino acids. Germline CDR1 is LNHNV and CDR2 is YYDKDF (reference sequence). The CDR3 bases are TGTGCCACCAGCAGCAGGGATGGTCAGCCCCAGCATTTT. Encoded protein: CATSSRDGQPQHF.

The chain carries TRBV5-1 and TRBJ1-5; 8 bases fit TRBD1. V shed 1 base and J 2 bases; nucleotides not matched to a gene: 11. CDR1 is SGHRS, CDR2 YFSETQ, per germline. The CDR3 covers 18 residues. CDR3 nucleotide sequence: TGCGCCAGCAGCTTGACAGGGGGGACTAATTGGGGCAATCAGCCCCAGCATTTT. It yields the protein CASSLTGGTNWGNQPQHF.

This chain uses TRBV5-4 with TRBJ2-5, with D unclear. Germline CDR1 is SGHNT and CDR2 is YYREEE (reference sequence). CDR3 length equals 13 residues. The V and J ends lost 2 bases and 1 base respectively, with 6 bases between them. The CDR3, as DNA: TGTGCCAGCAGCTTCGCGACCCAAGAGACCCAGTACTTC. The encoded protein is CASSFATQETQYF.

The chain uses TRBV7-2 and TRBJ1-1; D gene uncertain. Germline assignment: CDR1 SGHTA and CDR2 FQGNSA. The length of the CDR3 is 18 residues. V gave up 0 bases and J gave up 2 bases, with 19 bases separating them. Here the CDR3 reads CASSLALPSAESNTEAFF. DNA for the CDR3: TGTGCCAGCAGCTTAGCGCTTCCGTCCGCGGAATCAAACACTGAAGCTTTCTTT.

The chain employs TRBV18 and TRBJ1-2; TRBD1 matches 8 bases. J was trimmed by 3 bases and V by 3 bases; bases with no gene match: 6. Germline-derived CDR1 and CDR2 are KGHSH and LQKENI. The CDR3 is made up of 15 amino acids. The DNA of the CDR3 is TGTGCCAGCTCACCGGCAGGGGGCGCGGACTATGGCTACACCTTC. As protein: CASSPAGGADYGYTF.

The chain couples TRBV5-1 to TRBJ2-2; perhaps TRBD2 as D (6 bases). Trimming took 4 bases from V and 7 from J, leaving 14 bases between them. Germline V lookup: CDR1 SGHRS, CDR2 YFSETQ. This CDR3 has 14 amino acids. This CDR3 reads CASSATRRDGELFF. The CDR3 DNA is TGCGCCAGCAGCGCCACAAGGAGGGACGGGGAGCTGTTTTTT.

The chain joins TRBV6-1 to TRBJ2-7; possible D gene TRBD1, 6 bases. The CDR3 is made up of 15 amino acids. Germline values: CDR1 MNHNS, CDR2 SASEGT. Trimming shortened V by 5 bases and J by 1 base, and 15 bases separated the two germline ends. The CDR3 region has the DNA TGTGCCAGCAGTCCCACCCAGGGGCAATCCTACGAGCAGTACTTC. It encodes CASSPTQGQSYEQYF.

This clone was seen a single time. The gene calls are TRBV2 and TRBJ2-5; D may be TRBD1 or TRBD2 (6 bases each). CDR1 SNHLY and CDR2 FYNNEI come from the germline V gene. V was clipped by 6 bases and J by 4 bases, with 9 bases between them. This CDR3 spans 12 amino acids. The CDR3 region has the DNA TGTGCCAGCAGACAGGGAGGAGAGACCCAGTACTTC. Translating gives CASRQGGETQYF. The whole variable domain, filled in from reference TRBV2 and TRBJ2-5, reads EPEVTQTPSHQVTQMGQEVILRCVPISNHLYFYWYRQILGQKVEFLVSFYNNEISEKSEIFDDQFSVERPDGSNFTLKIRSTKLEDSAMYFCASRQGGETQYFGPGTRLLVL.

The V gene is TRBV6-1, the J gene TRBJ2-7; 9 bases match TRBD1. The germline gives CDR1 MNHNS, CDR2 SASEGT. The V and J ends lost 7 bases and 0 bases, in that order; junction bases with no gene match: 4. This CDR3 region has 14 residues. Here the CDR3 DNA reads TGTGCCAGCATTTGGACAGGGGACTCCTACGAGCAGTACTTC. Its translation is CASIWTGDSYEQYF.

The J gene is TRBJ1-4, the V gene TRBV19; D remains unclear. V gave up 7 bases and J gave up 7 bases, with 16 bases separating them. The germline CDR1 and CDR2 sequences are LNHDA and SQIVND (reference sequence). This CDR3 spans 14 amino acids. Written as DNA, the CDR3 is TGTGCCAGTACCTTCACAATGCGGGGTGAAAAACTGTTTTTT. The encoded protein is CASTFTMRGEKLFF.

The chain uses TRBV6-1 and TRBJ2-3; D may be TRBD1 (6 bases). There are 15 residues in the CDR3. V was shortened by 2 bases and J by 5 bases, with 14 bases between the two germline ends. Germline CDR1 MNHNS, CDR2 SASEGT. CDR3 sequence: CASSERWQGRDTQYF. The CDR3 DNA is TGTGCCAGCAGTGAAAGGTGGCAGGGGCGAGATACGCAGTATTTT.

The V and J genes are TRBV7-2 and TRBJ1-1; D is unclear. Germline CDR1 and CDR2: SGHTA and FQGNSA. This CDR3 contains 14 residues. Deletions cut 3 bases from V and 4 bases from J, with 12 bases between. CDR3 loop: CASSFGNLGTEAFF. CDR3 nucleotide sequence: TGTGCCAGCAGCTTCGGAAACTTGGGCACTGAAGCTTTCTTT.

This sequence joins TRBV5-1 and TRBJ2-7; possibly TRBD1 for D (6 bases). The germline CDR1 and CDR2 sequences are SGHRS and YFSETQ. The CDR3 length is 14 residues. Deletions cut 4 bases from V and 4 bases from J, with 15 bases between. In nucleotides, the CDR3 is TGCGCCAGCAGCCCGATATTGGACAGTTACGAGCAGTACTTC. Its translation is CASSPILDSYEQYF.

V and J are TRBV5-4 and TRBJ2-1; TRBD2 aligns across 8 bases. From germline, CDR1 is SGHNT and CDR2 YYREEE (reference sequence). V dropped 0 bases and J dropped 3; count of bases not matched to a gene: 8. There are 17 residues in the CDR3. The CDR3 coding sequence is TGTGCCAGCAGCTTGGGCCGGGGGAGCGGGGGCTACAATGAGCAGTTCTTC. Protein sequence: CASSLGRGSGGYNEQFF.

The chain is built from TRBV5-6 and TRBJ2-7, with D possibly being TRBD2 (5 bases). Germline values: CDR1 SGHDT, CDR2 YYEEEE. The CDR3 consists of 12 residues. V gave up 4 bases and J gave up 1 base, with 6 bases separating them. This chain's CDR3 is CASSAGSYEQYF. The DNA for the CDR3 is TGTGCCAGCAGCGCGGGTTCCTACGAGCAGTACTTC.

This rearrangement joins TRBV27 to TRBJ2-6; 8 positions agree with TRBD1. Per the germline V gene, CDR1 is MNHEY and CDR2 is SMNVEV (reference sequence). The CDR3 has 21 residues. V trimming: 4 bases; J trimming: 0 bases; junction bases outside the gene matches: 17. The CDR3 spells CASSYGTGFGRFSSGANVLTF. DNA for the CDR3: TGTGCCAGCAGTTACGGGACAGGTTTTGGGCGGTTTTCCTCTGGGGCCAACGTCCTGACTTTC.

The chain combines TRBV28 with TRBJ1-4; perhaps TRBD1 as D (5 bases). The germline gives CDR1 MDHEN, CDR2 SYDVKM. This CDR3 has 15 amino acids. V lost 6 bases and J 6 bases, leaving 17 bases between the germline ends. In DNA form, the CDR3 reads TGTGCCAGCAGCCTCCGGGGGACCACCTATGAAAAACTGTTTTTT. Residues: CASSLRGTTYEKLFF.

This clone occurred once. J is TRBJ1-2 and V is TRBV27; unclear D gene. V dropped 5 bases and J dropped 0 bases, with 10 bases sitting between them. The V gene's germline CDR1 is MNHEY and CDR2 SMNVEV (reference sequence). CDR3 length: 14 residues. CDR3 nucleotide sequence: TGTGCCAGCAGTAGGACGGGAGCTAACTATGGCTACACCTTC. It encodes CASSRTGANYGYTF.

V usage is TRBV13 and J usage is TRBJ1-3, with TRBD1 matching 7 bases. CDR1 is PRHDT and CDR2 is FYEKMQ in the germline V gene (reference sequence). The CDR3 runs to 14 residues. V lost 5 bases to trimming and J lost 4 bases; unmatched junction nucleotides: 5. CDR3 sequence: CASSRRDSGNTIYF. Here the CDR3 DNA reads TGTGCCAGCAGCCGTCGGGACAGCGGAAACACCATATATTTT.

This clone was counted a single time. The rearrangement links TRBV5-1 to TRBJ2-7; perhaps TRBD1 as D (6 bases). The CDR3 length is 14 residues. The ends were cut back, 3 bases at V and 1 base at J, with 11 bases in the middle. Germline values: CDR1 SGHRS, CDR2 YFSETQ. The DNA of the CDR3 is TGCGCCAGCAGCTCCGGTGGACAGTCCTACGAGCAGTACTTC. Translated, it gives CASSSGGQSYEQYF.

This rearrangement joins TRBV10-2 to TRBJ1-1; TRBD1 might be the D (5 bases). Trimming took 3 bases from V and 6 from J, leaving 17 bases between them. The CDR3 consists of 15 residues. CDR1 is WSHSY, CDR2 SAAADI, per germline. The CDR3 sequence: CASSDQGWRFAEAFF. The DNA for the CDR3 is TGCGCCAGCAGTGATCAGGGTTGGAGGTTTGCTGAAGCTTTCTTT.

J is TRBJ2-7 and V is TRBV28; 11 bases align to TRBD2. Per germline, CDR1 MDHEN and CDR2 SYDVKM. Trimming removed 5 bases from V and 4 bases from J; junction bases left unmatched: 4. This CDR3 is 14 amino acids long. The CDR3 nucleotides read TGTGCCAGCAGTATTACTAGCGGGAGTTACGAGCAGTACTTC. Amino acid sequence: CASSITSGSYEQYF. The whole variable domain, remainder taken from reference TRBV28 and TRBJ2-7, is DVKVTQSSRYLVKRTGEKVFLECVQDMDHENMFWYRQDPGLGLRLIYFSYDVKMKEKGDIPEGYSVSREKKERFSLILESASTNQTSMYLCASSITSGSYEQYFGPGTRLTVT.

This clone was seen only once. This chain connects TRBV5-1 to TRBJ2-3; no definite D call. The CDR3 has 13 residues. The ends were cut back, 4 bases at V and 2 bases at J, with 8 bases in the middle. The germline CDR1 and CDR2 sequences are SGHRS and YFSETQ. The DNA of the CDR3 is TGCGCCAGCAGCGTGGGGAACACAGATACGCAGTATTTT. Translation: CASSVGNTDTQYF.

This chain uses TRBV5-6 with TRBJ1-5, with D hard to call. CDR1 and CDR2 (germline): SGHDT, YYEEEE. V shed 0 bases and J shed 5 bases, with 6 bases lying between them. The CDR3 consists of 13 residues. The CDR3 is CASSLALDQPQHF. DNA of the CDR3: TGTGCCAGCAGCTTGGCGTTGGATCAGCCCCAGCATTTT. Variable domain in full (rest from reference TRBV5-6 and TRBJ1-5): DAGVTQSPTHLIKTRGQQVTLRCSPKSGHDTVSWYQQALGQGPQFIFQYYEEEERQRGNFPDRFSGHQFPNYSSELNVNALLLGDSALYLCASSLALDQPQHFGDGTRLSIL.

This chain joins TRBV2 and TRBJ1-2; TRBD1 matches 7 bases. This CDR3 is built from 13 residues. The germline V gene encodes CDR1 SNHLY and CDR2 FYNNEI. The V and J ends lost 8 bases and 2 bases, in that order; junction bases with no gene match: 5. The CDR3 DNA reads as TGTGCCAGCTCCAGGGGGATGAACTATGGCTACACCTTC. Protein: CASSRGMNYGYTF.

The chain carries TRBV29-1 and TRBJ2-7, with 9 bases matching TRBD1. Looked up from germline, CDR1 is SQVTM and CDR2 is ANQGSEA. The junction had 6 bases not matched to a gene; V was cut back by 0 bases and J by 3 bases. The CDR3 runs to 15 residues. DNA of the CDR3: TGCAGCGTTGAAGATCCAGACAGGGGGTACTACGAGCAGTACTTC. Encoded protein: CSVEDPDRGYYEQYF.

The chain links TRBV6-5 to TRBJ2-5, with TRBD2 identical over 14 bases. V shed 5 bases, J shed 4 bases, and the junction held 3 bases outside the gene matches. CDR1 and CDR2 (germline): MNHEY, SVGAGI. This CDR3 is built from 15 residues. CDR3 protein: CASSRLAGGLETQYF. In nucleotides, the CDR3 is TGTGCCAGCAGTCGACTAGCGGGAGGGCTAGAGACCCAGTACTTC.

The V and J genes are TRBV4-2 and TRBJ1-5; TRBD1 might be the D (6 bases). CDR3 length: 16 amino acids. Germline-derived CDR1 and CDR2 are LGHNA and YNFKEQ. V was cut by 1 base and J by 3 bases, with 13 bases left in between. This CDR3 is CASSQVARGDNQPQHF. DNA for the CDR3: TGTGCCAGCAGCCAAGTGGCTAGGGGGGACAATCAGCCCCAGCATTTT.